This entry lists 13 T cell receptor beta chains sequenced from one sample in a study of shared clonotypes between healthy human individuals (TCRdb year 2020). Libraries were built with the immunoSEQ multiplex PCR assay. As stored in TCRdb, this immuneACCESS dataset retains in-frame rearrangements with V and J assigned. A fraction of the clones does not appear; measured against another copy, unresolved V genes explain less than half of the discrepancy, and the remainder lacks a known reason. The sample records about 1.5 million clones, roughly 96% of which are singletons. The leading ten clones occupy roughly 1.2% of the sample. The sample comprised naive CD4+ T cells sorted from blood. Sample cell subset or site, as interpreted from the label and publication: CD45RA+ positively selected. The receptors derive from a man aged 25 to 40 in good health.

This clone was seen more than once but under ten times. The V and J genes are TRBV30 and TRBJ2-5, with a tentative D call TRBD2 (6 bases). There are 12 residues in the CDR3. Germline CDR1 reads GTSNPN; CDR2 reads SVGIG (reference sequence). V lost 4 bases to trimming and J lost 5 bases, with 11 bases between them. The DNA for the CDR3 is TGTGCCTGGACCCTCCGGGGGGAGACCCAGTACTTC. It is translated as CAWTLRGETQYF.

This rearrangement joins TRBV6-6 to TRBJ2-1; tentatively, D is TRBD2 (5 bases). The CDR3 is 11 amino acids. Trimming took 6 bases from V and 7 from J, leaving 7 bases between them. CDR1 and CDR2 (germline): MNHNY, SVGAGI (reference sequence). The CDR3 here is CASRSGNEQFF. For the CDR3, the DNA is TGTGCCAGCAGAAGCGGTAATGAGCAGTTCTTC.

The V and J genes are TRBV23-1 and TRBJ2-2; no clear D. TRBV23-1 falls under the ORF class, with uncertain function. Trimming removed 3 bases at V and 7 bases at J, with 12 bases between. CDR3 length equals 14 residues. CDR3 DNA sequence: TGCGCCAGCAGTCACCCCCGGGTAATCGGGGAGCTGTTTTTT. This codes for CASSHPRVIGELFF.

The CDR3 here is CASSEYSGSGHNEQFF. The CDR3 DNA reads as TGTGCCAGCAGCGAATATAGCGGGAGTGGTCACAATGAGCAGTTCTTC. J is TRBJ2-1 and V is TRBV11-2; 9 nucleotides agree with TRBD2. The CDR3 spans 16 residues. Germline CDR1 is SGHAT and CDR2 is FQNNGV. V dropped 5 bases and J dropped 5; count of bases not matched to a gene: 10.

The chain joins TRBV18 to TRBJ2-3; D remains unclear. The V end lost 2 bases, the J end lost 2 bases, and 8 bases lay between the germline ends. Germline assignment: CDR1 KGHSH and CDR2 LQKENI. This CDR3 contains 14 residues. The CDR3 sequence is CASSPRTYTDTQYF. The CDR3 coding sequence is TGTGCCAGCTCACCAAGGACGTACACAGATACGCAGTATTTT. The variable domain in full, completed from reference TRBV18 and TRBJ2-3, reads NAGVMQNPRHLVRRRGQEARLRCSPMKGHSHVYWYRQLPEEGLKFMVYLQKENIIDESGMPKERFSAEFPKEGPSILRIQQVVRGDSAAYFCASSPRTYTDTQYFGPGTRLTVL.

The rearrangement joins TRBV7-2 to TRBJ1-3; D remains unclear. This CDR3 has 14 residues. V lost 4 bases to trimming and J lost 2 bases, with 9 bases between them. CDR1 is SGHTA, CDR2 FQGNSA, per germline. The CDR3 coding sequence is TGTGCCAGCAGCTCTCAGTACCCTGGAAACACCATATATTTT. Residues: CASSSQYPGNTIYF. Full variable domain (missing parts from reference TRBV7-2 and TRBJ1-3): GAGVSQSPSNKVTEKGKDVELRCDPISGHTALYWYRQSLGQGLEFLIYFQGNSAPDKSGLPSDRFSAERTGGSVSTLTIQRTQQEDSAVYLCASSSQYPGNTIYFGEGSWLTVV.

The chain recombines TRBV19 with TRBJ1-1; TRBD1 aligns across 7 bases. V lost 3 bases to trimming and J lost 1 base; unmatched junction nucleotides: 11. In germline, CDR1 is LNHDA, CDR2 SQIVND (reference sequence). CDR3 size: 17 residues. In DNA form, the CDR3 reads TGTGCCAGTAGTATGTGGAAACAGGGGTTAGAGAACACTGAAGCTTTCTTT. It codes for CASSMWKQGLENTEAFF.

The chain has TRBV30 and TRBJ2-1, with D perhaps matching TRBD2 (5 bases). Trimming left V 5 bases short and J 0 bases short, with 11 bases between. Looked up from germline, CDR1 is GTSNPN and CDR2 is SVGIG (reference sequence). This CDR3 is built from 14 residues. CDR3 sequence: CAWVSAYSYNEQFF. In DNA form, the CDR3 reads TGTGCCTGGGTTAGCGCATACTCCTACAATGAGCAGTTCTTC.

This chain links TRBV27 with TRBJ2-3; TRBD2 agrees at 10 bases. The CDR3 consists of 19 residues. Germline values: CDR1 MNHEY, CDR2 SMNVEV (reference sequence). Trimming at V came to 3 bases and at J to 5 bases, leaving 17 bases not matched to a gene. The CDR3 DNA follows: TGTGCCAGCAGTTTCTTAAGTGGGAATCCTAGCGGGAGAATAGATACGCAGTATTTT. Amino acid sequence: CASSFLSGNPSGRIDTQYF.

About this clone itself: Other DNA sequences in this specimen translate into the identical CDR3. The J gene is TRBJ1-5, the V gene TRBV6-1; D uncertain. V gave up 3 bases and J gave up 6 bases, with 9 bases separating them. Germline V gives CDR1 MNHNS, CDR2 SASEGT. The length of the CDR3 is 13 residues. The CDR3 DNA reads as TGTGCCAGCAGTGAGGGAACTGGTCAGCCCCAGCATTTT. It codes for CASSEGTGQPQHF.

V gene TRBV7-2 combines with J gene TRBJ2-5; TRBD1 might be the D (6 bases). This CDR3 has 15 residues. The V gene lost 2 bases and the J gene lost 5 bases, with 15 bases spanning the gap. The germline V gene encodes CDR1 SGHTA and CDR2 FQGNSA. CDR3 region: CASSLSNRARETQYF. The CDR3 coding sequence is TGTGCCAGCAGCTTATCCAACAGGGCGCGGGAGACCCAGTACTTC. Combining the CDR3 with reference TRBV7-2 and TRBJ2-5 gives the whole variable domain GAGVSQSPSNKVTEKGKDVELRCDPISGHTALYWYRQSLGQGLEFLIYFQGNSAPDKSGLPSDRFSAERTGGSVSTLTIQRTQQEDSAVYLCASSLSNRARETQYFGPGTRLLVL.

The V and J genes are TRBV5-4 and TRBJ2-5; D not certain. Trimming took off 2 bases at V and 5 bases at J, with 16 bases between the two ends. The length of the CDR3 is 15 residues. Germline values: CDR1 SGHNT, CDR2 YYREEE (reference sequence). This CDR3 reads CASSFGSGFQETQYF. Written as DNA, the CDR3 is TGTGCCAGCAGCTTTGGGTCTGGGTTCCAGGAGACCCAGTACTTC.

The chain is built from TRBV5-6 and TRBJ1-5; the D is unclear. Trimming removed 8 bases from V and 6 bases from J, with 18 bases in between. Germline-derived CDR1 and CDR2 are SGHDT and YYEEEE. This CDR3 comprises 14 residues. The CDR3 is CASGEGGFLQPQHF. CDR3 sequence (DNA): TGTGCCAGTGGGGAGGGAGGGTTCCTTCAGCCCCAGCATTTT.